This T cell receptor (beta chain) was profiled in a study of cytomegalovirus exposure and HLA in healthy donors. Study findings and constraints: Sequence variants that were highly shared formed a cluster that was likely a sequencing artifact. Among immune exposure information, only CMV serostatus was available. Owing to their indistinguishability, certain V segments, notably TRBV6-2 and TRBV6-3, were excluded. According to an earlier analysis, most TCR beta V segments yielded productive rearrangements about 87% or about 30% of the time.

CDR3 length equals 12 residues. Per the germline V gene, CDR1 is SQVTM and CDR2 is ANQGSEA. V dropped 7 bases and J dropped 5; count of bases not matched to a gene: 8. Only one count was recorded for this clone. Its specificity is not known. Vbeta (60) and Jbeta (13) primers were used in the PCR. Data came from immunoSEQ multiplex PCR; TCRdb stores just in-frame clones and leaves some out. The data contain approximately 38,000 clones, roughly 82% of them singletons. V usage is TRBV29-1 and J usage is TRBJ2-7; 7 nucleotides match TRBD1. The material sequenced was PBMCs. This clonotype originated in a woman younger than 35 in good health and CMV-seronegative. CDR3 sequence (DNA): TGCAGCGGGCAGGGGGATTTCAACGAGCAGTACTTC. This sequence encodes CSGQGDFNEQYF.